The rows below give T cell receptor beta chains drawn from one sample of a study of blood T cells in healthy people across ages. TCRdb independently ran MiXCR on the 5' RACE reads; one entry per CDR3 protein. The data show under 1,100,000 distinct CDR3 sequences, approximately 26% seen once. These data were also filed under a second study, of T cells of mothers and their children.

The sequenced sample consisted of blood. The receptors derive from a girl aged 2 to 9 in good health. Each CDR3 is given with its conserved first and last residue. The D gene is left open where the match is weak. The size of a clone is reported for some rows only, either as once, few or many, or as a class for expanded clones.

J | V | size | D | DNA | CDR3
TRBJ2-7 | TRBV29-1 | NA | TRBD2 | TGCAGCGTTACTATTACTAGCGGATACGAGCAGTACTTC | CSVTITSGYEQYF
TRBJ2-2 | TRBV3-1 | NA | TRBD2 | TGTGCCAGCAGGGTTAGCGGGGCCGCGAACACCGGGGAGCTGTTTTTT | CASRVSGAANTGELFF
TRBJ2-5 | TRBV14 | NA | NA | TGTGCCAGCAGCTCGGCTGTCGCCCTGGAGACCCAGTACTTC | CASSSAVALETQYF
TRBJ2-7 | TRBV4-1 | few | NA | TGCGCCAGCAGCCACTTCTCCTACGAGCAGTACTTC | CASSHFSYEQYF
TRBJ2-7 | TRBV3-1 | NA | NA | TGTGCCAGCAGCCAAGATCAGGAGCAGTACTTC | CASSQDQEQYF
TRBJ2-4 | TRBV18 | few | NA | TGTGCCAGCTCATCTTTCATTGAGGCCAAAAACATTCAGTACTTC | CASSSFIEAKNIQYF
TRBJ1-2 | TRBV7-9 | NA | NA | TGTGCCAGCAGCTTAGATCGCTACGGTGCTAACTATGGCTACACCTTC | CASSLDRYGANYGYTF
TRBJ2-5 | TRBV20-1 | NA | TRBD2 | TGCAGTGCTAGTACTAGCGGGAGCCCAGAGACCCAGTACTTC | CSASTSGSPETQYF
TRBJ2-7 | TRBV12-3/TRBV12-4 | few | NA | TGTGCCAGCAGCTTCGGAGAGGCGCAGTACTTC | CASSFGEAQYF
TRBJ2-1 | TRBV3-1 | few | NA | TGTGCCAGCAGCCGAGTTAGGGACTCATCATATAATGAGCAGTTCTTC | CASSRVRDSSYNEQFF
TRBJ2-7 | TRBV11-1 | few | NA | TGTGCCAGCAGCTTAGACGTGGAGGACGAGCAGTACTTC | CASSLDVEDEQYF
TRBJ1-2 | TRBV4-2 | few | NA | TGTGCCAGCAGCCATGGGTTGAACGGCTACACCTTC | CASSHGLNGYTF
TRBJ2-3 | TRBV27 | NA | NA | TGTGCCAGTGGGGGGAGAGTAAGCGGATTGTGGGGTACAGATACGCAGTATTTT | CASGGRVSGLWGTDTQYF
TRBJ2-1 | TRBV4-1 | NA | TRBD2 | TGCGCCAGCAGCCACTTCCTTAGCAGCGGGGAAGGGAAGTTCTTC | CASSHFLSSGEGKFF
TRBJ2-7 | TRBV4-2 | NA | NA | TGTGCCAGCAGCCCCCTACAGAATACCTACGAGCAGTACTTC | CASSPLQNTYEQYF
TRBJ1-1 | TRBV10-3 | few | NA | TGTGCCATCAGTGAGTCGAGGGCAGCCCCTAACACTGAAGCTTTCTTT | CAISESRAAPNTEAFF
TRBJ2-7 | TRBV11-2 | NA | NA | TGTGCCAGCAGCTTAGGGAGGGGACATCCCTACGAGCAGTACTTC | CASSLGRGHPYEQYF
TRBJ1-1 | TRBV10-3 | few | NA | TGTGCCACCTCTCCTGGGGGAGACGATGAAGCTTTCTTT | CATSPGGDDEAFF
TRBJ2-7 | TRBV6-5 | NA | TRBD2 | TGTGCCAGCAGTTACATCAAGCTTAGCGGGAGAGTCTACGAGCAGTACTTC | CASSYIKLSGRVYEQYF
TRBJ2-1 | TRBV4-3 | NA | NA | TGCGCCAGCAGCCAAGGAGTTGCCTCGGGGAATGAGCAGTTCTTC | CASSQGVASGNEQFF
TRBJ2-5 | TRBV5-1 | NA | TRBD2 | TGCGCCAGCAGCCCCCCAACTAGCGGGAAACAGACCCAGTACTTC | CASSPPTSGKQTQYF
TRBJ2-3 | TRBV20-1 | NA | TRBD2 | TGCAGTGCTAATCTAGCGGGGGGGCCGGATACGCAGTATTTT | CSANLAGGPDTQYF
TRBJ1-4 | TRBV6-6 | NA | NA | TGTGCCAGCAGCTCCGGGTGGACTAATGAAAAACTGTTTTTT | CASSSGWTNEKLFF
TRBJ2-7 | TRBV6-1 | NA | NA | TGTGCCAGCAGTGAATCCCCAGGGAACTACGAGCAGTACTTC | CASSESPGNYEQYF
TRBJ2-6 | TRBV24-1 | NA | NA | TGTGCCACCAGTGATTTCGGGGAAGGGGCCAACGTCCTGACTTTC | CATSDFGEGANVLTF
TRBJ2-1 | TRBV5-1 | NA | TRBD2 | TGCGCCAGCGGACTTCTAGCGGGGGGTGCCCAGGAGCAGTTCTTC | CASGLLAGGAQEQFF
TRBJ2-3 | TRBV7-6 | NA | NA | TGTGCCAGCAGTCATGTGTCGGGGAGAGGCACAGATACGCAGTATTTT | CASSHVSGRGTDTQYF
TRBJ2-5 | TRBV29-1 | NA | TRBD1 | TGCAGCGGCGTACAGGGGGATGAGACCCAGTACTTC | CSGVQGDETQYF
TRBJ2-2 | TRBV4-3 | few | NA | TGCGCCAGCAGCCAGGGTCCCATAAACACCGGGGAGCTGTTTTTT | CASSQGPINTGELFF
TRBJ1-4 | TRBV4-2 | few | NA | TGTGCCAGCAGCCAAGACCTCCGCGAAAAACTGTTTTTT | CASSQDLREKLFF
TRBJ1-2 | TRBV10-3 | NA | TRBD1 | TGTGCCATCAGAGGGACAGGGGGCAACTATGGCTACACCTTC | CAIRGTGGNYGYTF
TRBJ2-7 | TRBV7-9 | NA | TRBD2 | TGTGCCAGCAGCTTAGTTGGGACTAGCTCTGAGCAGTACTTC | CASSLVGTSSEQYF
TRBJ1-6 | TRBV27 | few | NA | TGTGCCAGCGCAAGGGAAGGGGTTCGTAATTCACCCCTCCACTTT | CASAREGVRNSPLHF
TRBJ1-6 | TRBV7-9 | few | TRBD1 | TGTGCCAGCAGCGCAGGACAGGGGTATAATTCACCCCTCCACTTT | CASSAGQGYNSPLHF
TRBJ2-7 | TRBV9 | NA | NA | TGTGCCAGCAGCCGCGGGATAGTCGAGTACGAGCAGTACTTC | CASSRGIVEYEQYF
TRBJ2-7 | TRBV6-2/TRBV6-3 | NA | TRBD1 | TGTGCCAGCAGTGAACCGGGACAGGGTGCGGACGAGCAGTACTTC | CASSEPGQGADEQYF
TRBJ1-1 | TRBV11-2 | NA | NA | TGTGCCAGCAGCTTTGGGCCAGGGCCTAACACTGAAGCTTTCTTT | CASSFGPGPNTEAFF
TRBJ2-4 | TRBV6-5 | NA | NA | TGTGCCAGTAACACCATAGCCAAAAACATTCAGTACTTC | CASNTIAKNIQYF
TRBJ2-1 | TRBV5-6 | few | NA | TGTGCCAGCAGCTTGGGCAGTGCCACCTACAATGAGCAGTTCTTC | CASSLGSATYNEQFF
TRBJ1-2 | TRBV6-5 | NA | NA | TGTGCCAGCAGTTACTCGTACGGTGGCGGAAACTATGGCTACACCTTC | CASSYSYGGGNYGYTF
TRBJ1-2 | TRBV7-9 | few | TRBD1 | TGTGCCAGCAGCGCCCGGGAGGGACAGGGGAATGGAACCTATGGCTACACCTTC | CASSAREGQGNGTYGYTF
TRBJ2-1 | TRBV5-1 | few | NA | TGCGCCAGCAGCTTGGTAGGGGGAGGGCCGGTCAATGAGCAGTTCTTC | CASSLVGGGPVNEQFF
TRBJ2-7 | TRBV29-1 | few | NA | TGCAGCGTTGAAGGGGTCCACGAGCAGTACTTC | CSVEGVHEQYF
TRBJ2-1 | TRBV20-1 | NA | TRBD2 | TGCAGTGCTCCACCTCTAGCGGGGGAATACAATGAGCAGTTCTTC | CSAPPLAGEYNEQFF
TRBJ1-4 | TRBV13 | few | NA | TGTGCCAGCAGCTTACAGGGCTACTCAACTAATGAAAAACTGTTTTTT | CASSLQGYSTNEKLFF
TRBJ1-2 | TRBV7-9 | NA | NA | TGTGCCAGCAGCTTCTCGACAGGAGGCCTGTATGGCTACACCTTC | CASSFSTGGLYGYTF
TRBJ1-1 | TRBV11-2 | few | NA | TGTGCCAGCAGCTTGACAGGTTTGGGGAGCACTGAAGCTTTCTTT | CASSLTGLGSTEAFF
TRBJ2-5 | TRBV28 | NA | NA | TGTGCCAGCAGTTCAAGGGACACCCAAGAGACCCAGTACTTC | CASSSRDTQETQYF
TRBJ1-2 | TRBV29-1 | NA | NA | TGCAGCGTTGTGGATGTGGGGACTTACGGCTACACCTTC | CSVVDVGTYGYTF
TRBJ1-4 | TRBV27 | few | NA | TGTGCCAGCAGTTTGAGGCAGGGACTTGTAAAGAGTGAAAAACTGTTTTTT | CASSLRQGLVKSEKLFF
TRBJ1-2 | TRBV6-5 | NA | NA | TGTGCCAGCAGTTACATAAAAGGCCATAGATATGGCTACACCTTC | CASSYIKGHRYGYTF
TRBJ2-3 | TRBV12-3/TRBV12-4 | few | NA | TGTGCCAGCCGCGGTGGCCCCCGCCTTGCTGGTACGCAGTATTTT | CASRGGPRLAGTQYF
TRBJ1-3 | TRBV6-5 | few | NA | TGTGCCAGCAGTTACTCGCCGACAGGATGGGTGAACACCATATATTTT | CASSYSPTGWVNTIYF
TRBJ2-3 | TRBV20-1 | NA | NA | TGCAGTGCTCTCGCCAGCGGGACAGATACGCAGTATTTT | CSALASGTDTQYF